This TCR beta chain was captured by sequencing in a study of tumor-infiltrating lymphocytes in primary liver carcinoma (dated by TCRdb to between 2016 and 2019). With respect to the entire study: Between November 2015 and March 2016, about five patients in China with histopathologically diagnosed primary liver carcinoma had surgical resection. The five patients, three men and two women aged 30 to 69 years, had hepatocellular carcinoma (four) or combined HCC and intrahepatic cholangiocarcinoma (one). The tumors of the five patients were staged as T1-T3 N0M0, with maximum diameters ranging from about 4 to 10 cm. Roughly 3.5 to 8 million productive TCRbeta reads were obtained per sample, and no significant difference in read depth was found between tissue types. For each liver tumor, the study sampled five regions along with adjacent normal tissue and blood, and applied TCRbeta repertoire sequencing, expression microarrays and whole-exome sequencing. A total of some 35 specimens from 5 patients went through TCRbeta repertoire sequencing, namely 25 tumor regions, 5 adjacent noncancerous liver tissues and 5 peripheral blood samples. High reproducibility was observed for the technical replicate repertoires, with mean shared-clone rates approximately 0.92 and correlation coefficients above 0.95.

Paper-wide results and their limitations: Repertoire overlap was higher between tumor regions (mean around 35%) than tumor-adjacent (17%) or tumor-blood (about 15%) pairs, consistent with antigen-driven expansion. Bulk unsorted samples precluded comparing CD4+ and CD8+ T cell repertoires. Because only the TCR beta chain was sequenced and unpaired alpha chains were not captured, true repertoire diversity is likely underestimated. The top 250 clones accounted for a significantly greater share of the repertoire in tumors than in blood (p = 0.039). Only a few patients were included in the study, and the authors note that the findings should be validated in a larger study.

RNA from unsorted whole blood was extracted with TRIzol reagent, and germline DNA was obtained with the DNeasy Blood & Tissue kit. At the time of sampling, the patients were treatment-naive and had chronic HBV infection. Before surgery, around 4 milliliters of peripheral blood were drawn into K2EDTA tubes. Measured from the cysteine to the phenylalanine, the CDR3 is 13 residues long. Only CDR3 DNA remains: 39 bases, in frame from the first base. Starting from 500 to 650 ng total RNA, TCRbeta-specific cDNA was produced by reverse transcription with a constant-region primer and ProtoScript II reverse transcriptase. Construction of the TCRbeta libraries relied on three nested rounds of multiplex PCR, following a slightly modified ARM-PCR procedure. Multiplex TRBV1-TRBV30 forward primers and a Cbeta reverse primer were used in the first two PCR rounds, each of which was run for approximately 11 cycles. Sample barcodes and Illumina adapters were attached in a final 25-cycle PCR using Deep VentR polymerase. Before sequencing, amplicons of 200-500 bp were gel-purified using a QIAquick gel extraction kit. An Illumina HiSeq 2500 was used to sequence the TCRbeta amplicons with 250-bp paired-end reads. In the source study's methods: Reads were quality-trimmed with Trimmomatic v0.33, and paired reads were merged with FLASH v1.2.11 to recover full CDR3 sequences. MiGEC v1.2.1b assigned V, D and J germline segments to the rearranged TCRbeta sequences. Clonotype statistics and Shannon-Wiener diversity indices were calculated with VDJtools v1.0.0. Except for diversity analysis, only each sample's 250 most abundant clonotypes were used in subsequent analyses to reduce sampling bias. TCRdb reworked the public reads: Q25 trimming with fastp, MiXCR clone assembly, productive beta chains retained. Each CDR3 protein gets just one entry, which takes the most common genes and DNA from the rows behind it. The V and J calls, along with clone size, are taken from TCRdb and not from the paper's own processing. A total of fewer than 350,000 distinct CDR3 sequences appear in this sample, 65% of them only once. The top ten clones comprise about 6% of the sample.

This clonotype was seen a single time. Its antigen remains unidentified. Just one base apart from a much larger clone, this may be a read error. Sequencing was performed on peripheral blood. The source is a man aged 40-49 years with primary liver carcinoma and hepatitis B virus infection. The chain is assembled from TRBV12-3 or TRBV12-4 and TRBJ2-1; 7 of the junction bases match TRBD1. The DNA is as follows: TGTGCCAGCAGACCGGGACAGAACAATGAGCGGTTCTTC. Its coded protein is CASRPGQNNERFF.